This T cell receptor (beta chain) was found in a study of T cell repertoires in cytomegalovirus infection. Whole-study context: Public TCR beta signatures indicated both CMV infection and matching HLA type. Whole-study findings and limits: Predominance within the ex vivo response was attributable to HLA-C-restricted CMV-specific TCR beta clonotypes. Identification of carriers of CMV plus the relevant HLA was achieved through cumulative public TCR beta family frequency.

TCRdb re-called the reads with MiXCR, one entry per CDR3 protein. The sample has roughly 990,000 distinct CDR3 sequences, roughly 31% seen once; the top ten hold roughly an eighth. This clonotype was counted a few times. Its antigen is unidentified. This CDR3 has 15 residues. From germline, CDR1 is SGHDT and CDR2 YYEEEE. With 0 bases clipped from V and 6 bases from J, the junction kept 5 bases outside the gene matches. The rearrangement uses TRBV5-6 and TRBJ2-3; 9 bases are shared with TRBD1. The sample consisted of cultured CD8+ T cells from PBMCs, taken from culture after CMV antigen stimulation. The clonotype originates from a human donor in good health (CMV status not recorded). Some clones in this sample may be carry-over from other donors' samples. As DNA, the CDR3 is TGTGCCAGCAGCTTGGGGGACAGGGTTTTCGATACGCAGTATTTT. It is translated as CASSLGDRVFDTQYF. Variable domain in full (rest from reference TRBV5-6 and TRBJ2-3): DAGVTQSPTHLIKTRGQQVTLRCSPKSGHDTVSWYQQALGQGPQFIFQYYEEEERQRGNFPDRFSGHQFPNYSSELNVNALLLGDSALYLCASSLGDRVFDTQYFGPGTRLTVL.